This record looks at one TCR beta chain sequence and its context. The sample originates from a study of T cells in Graves' hyperthyroidism and ophthalmopathy. Regions amplified from RNA transcripts were the TCR beta CDR3 regions. First-round RT-PCR of the TCR CDR3 relied on the HTBI primer set. TCRdb called the multiplex PCR reads again in MiXCR, with one record for every CDR3 protein. The repertoire has about 580,000 distinct CDR3 sequences, 14% of them found once; the top ten carry 5.5% to 7.5%. Per the germline V gene, CDR1 is LNHNV and CDR2 is YYDKDF (reference sequence). V dropped 0 bases and J dropped 8 bases, with 10 bases sitting between them. The CDR3 is 13 residues long.

This sequence originates from a woman in her twenties or thirties with Graves' hyperthyroidism that later progressed to Graves' ophthalmopathy. The chain couples TRBV15 to TRBJ1-2; no clear D gene. The sequenced sample was blood. CDR3: CATSRDFGYGYTF. For the CDR3, the DNA is TGTGCCACCAGCAGAGATTTCGGGTACGGCTACACCTTC.